This T cell receptor beta chain was sequenced for a study of T cells after yellow fever vaccination. Each CDR3 protein is one row after TCRdb ran MiXCR on the 5' RACE reads. Of just under 600,000 distinct CDR3 sequences in the sample, about 13% are singletons; the top ten hold about an eighth. This CDR3 spans 15 amino acids. V was clipped by 2 bases and J by 0 bases, with 8 bases between them. The germline V gene has CDR1 MNHEY and CDR2 SVGAGI. This clonotype was seen only a few times. This clonotype was obtained from a young man who received the YFV17D yellow fever vaccine. The chain uses TRBV6-5 and TRBJ2-1; no reliable D call. The specimen comprised PBMCs, sampled on the day of the yellow fever booster vaccination. The CDR3: CASSYARSSYNEQFF. CDR3 sequence (DNA): TGTGCCAGCAGTTACGCGCGAAGCTCCTACAATGAGCAGTTCTTC.